These 12 T cell receptor beta chains came from one sample sequenced in a study of CD8+CD57+ T cells in acquired aplastic anemia. Template material for TCR beta VDJ and CDR3 profiling consisted of genomic DNA. TCRdb recomputed calls from the reads with MiXCR, one row per CDR3 protein. The top ten clones hold 4% of a sample with roughly 420,000 distinct CDR3 sequences, 65% to 80% of them seen once. The material sequenced was sorted CD4+, CD8+, or CD8+CD57+ T cells (not recorded which) from PBMCs. The receptors were gathered from a human donor in good health, serving as a control.

This clonotype was picked up many times. V is TRBV20-1 and J is TRBJ2-1; 8 bases fit TRBD1. CDR3 length: 13 amino acids. V lost 6 bases to trimming and J lost 5 bases; unmatched junction nucleotides: 6. The germline V gene encodes CDR1 DFQATT and CDR2 SNEGSKA (reference sequence). The CDR3 DNA follows: TGCAGTGCCCGACAGGGGCCCGACAATGAGCAGTTCTTC. Encoded protein: CSARQGPDNEQFF.

V gene TRBV20-1 combines with J gene TRBJ1-1, with D possibly TRBD1 on 5 matching bases. The V end lost 1 base, the J end lost 5 bases, and 11 bases lay between the germline ends. The CDR3 is made up of 13 amino acids. CDR1 and CDR2 from the germline V gene are DFQATT and SNEGSKA (reference sequence). The CDR3 DNA reads as TGCAGTGCTAGAGGCGGGACGGGGACTGAAGCTTTCTTT. Its protein product is CSARGGTGTEAFF.

The CDR3 protein is CASSKASSGGDETQYF. The CDR3 bases are TGTGCCAGCAGCAAAGCGTCTAGCGGGGGGGATGAGACCCAGTACTTC. The chain carries TRBV7-2 and TRBJ2-5, with 12 bases lining up with TRBD2. CDR1 SGHTA and CDR2 FQGNSA come from the germline V gene. This CDR3 has 16 amino acids. After removal of 5 bases from V and 5 bases from J, the junction contained 9 bases not matched to a gene.

This clonotype appeared many times. The V and J genes are TRBV7-2 and TRBJ2-3, with D possibly called TRBD1 or TRBD2 (5 bases each). CDR3 length: 16 amino acids. Trimming took off 0 bases at V and 2 bases at J, with 12 bases between the two ends. In germline, CDR1 is SGHTA, CDR2 FQGNSA. The CDR3 loop reads CASSLALWGPTDTQYF. The CDR3 nucleotides read TGTGCCAGCAGCTTAGCGCTGTGGGGACCCACAGATACGCAGTATTTT.

This clonotype was seen a single time. The chain links TRBV7-8 to TRBJ2-7; TRBD1 agrees at 11 bases. The length of the CDR3 is 16 residues. J lost 4 bases, V lost 5 bases, and 10 bases had no gene match. Germline CDR1 reads SGHVS; CDR2 reads FQNEAQ. The CDR3 sequence is CASSPGAGTGGYEQYF. The CDR3 coding sequence is TGTGCCAGCAGCCCTGGTGCCGGGACAGGGGGATACGAGCAGTACTTC.

The chain links TRBV14 to TRBJ2-4, with D possibly TRBD1 on 5 matching bases. Germline CDR1 reads SGHDN; CDR2 reads FVKESK. Trimming shortened V by 3 bases and J by 7 bases, and 19 bases separated the two germline ends. The CDR3 consists of 16 residues. CDR3 DNA sequence: TGTGCCAGCAGCCAGGAAGGGATAGGGGTTAGGAACATTCAGTACTTC. It encodes CASSQEGIGVRNIQYF. The full variable domain, completed using reference TRBV14 and TRBJ2-4, is EAGVTQFPSHSVIEKGQTVTLRCDPISGHDNLYWYRRVMGKEIKFLLHFVKESKQDESGMPNNRFLAERTGGTYSTLKVQPAELEDSGVYFCASSQEGIGVRNIQYFGAGTRLSVL.

This clonotype occurred many times. This chain uses TRBV20-1 with TRBJ1-1; TRBD1 agrees at 8 bases. The CDR3 sequence is 14 residues long. V shed 0 bases, J shed 1 base, and the junction held 1 base outside the gene matches. CDR1 is DFQATT and CDR2 is SNEGSKA in the germline V gene (reference sequence). This CDR3 is CSARDQGANTEAFF. The CDR3 DNA follows: TGCAGTGCTAGAGATCAGGGGGCGAACACTGAAGCTTTCTTT.

This clonotype occurred many times. The gene calls are TRBV19 and TRBJ2-3; 11 positions match TRBD2. The CDR3 totals 17 residues. The germline V gene encodes CDR1 LNHDA and CDR2 SQIVND (reference sequence). V was clipped by 3 bases and J by 7 bases; unmatched bases: 12. The CDR3 here is CASSIPLSSGGMNTQYF. In DNA, the CDR3 is TGTGCCAGTAGTATTCCCCTTTCTAGCGGGGGGATGAATACGCAGTATTTT. Variable domain in full (rest from reference TRBV19 and TRBJ2-3): DGGITQSPKYLFRKEGQNVTLSCEQNLNHDAMYWYRQDPGQGLRLIYYSQIVNDFQKGDIAEGYSVSREKKESFPLTVTSAQKNPTAFYLCASSIPLSSGGMNTQYFGPGTRLTVL.

The sample holds a few counts of this clonotype. The CDR3 bases are TGTGCCAGCAGTGGGGGGACGGCGCATAATTCACCCCTCCACTTT. Translated: CASSGGTAHNSPLHF. The chain is built from TRBV2 and TRBJ1-6; a possible D gene is TRBD1 (5 bases). The ends were cut back, 4 bases at V and 5 bases at J, with 12 bases in the middle. Germline V gene data show CDR1 as SNHLY and CDR2 as FYNNEI. CDR3 length: 15 residues.

This chain links TRBV20-1 with TRBJ2-7; 7 bases match TRBD1. Germline values: CDR1 DFQATT, CDR2 SNEGSKA (reference sequence). The CDR3 is made up of 18 amino acids. Trimming removed 0 bases from V and 5 bases from J; junction bases left unmatched: 19. CDR3 bases: TGCAGTGCTAGAGAATCAGGGGTGGGGGACGACAGGGTCAACGAGCAGTACTTC. Translated, it gives CSARESGVGDDRVNEQYF.

This clonotype was observed at least ten times. The rearrangement links TRBV3-1 to TRBJ1-1, with D unresolved. The V gene's germline CDR1 is LGHDT and CDR2 YNNKEL (reference sequence). The V and J ends lost 8 bases and 6 bases respectively, with 13 bases between them. The CDR3 contains 12 residues. CDR3 sequence reads: CASSKAGSEAFF. The CDR3 DNA reads as TGTGCCAGCTCGAAAGCCGGGTCTGAAGCTTTCTTT.

As to this clonotype: Because it lacks the conserved phenylalanine or tryptophan at the end, this CDR3 is likely a read error. No DNA is shown, since the ends of the CDR3 on it are uncertain; the CDR3 is the one TCRdb lists. This chain uses TRBV7-8 with TRBJ2-4; the D call of TRBD2 is as the table states it, not checked on the DNA. Germline V lookup: CDR1 SGHVS, CDR2 FQNEAQ. The CDR3 is 13 amino acids in total, end residues counted. The CDR3 reads CASSPEVGVASYN.